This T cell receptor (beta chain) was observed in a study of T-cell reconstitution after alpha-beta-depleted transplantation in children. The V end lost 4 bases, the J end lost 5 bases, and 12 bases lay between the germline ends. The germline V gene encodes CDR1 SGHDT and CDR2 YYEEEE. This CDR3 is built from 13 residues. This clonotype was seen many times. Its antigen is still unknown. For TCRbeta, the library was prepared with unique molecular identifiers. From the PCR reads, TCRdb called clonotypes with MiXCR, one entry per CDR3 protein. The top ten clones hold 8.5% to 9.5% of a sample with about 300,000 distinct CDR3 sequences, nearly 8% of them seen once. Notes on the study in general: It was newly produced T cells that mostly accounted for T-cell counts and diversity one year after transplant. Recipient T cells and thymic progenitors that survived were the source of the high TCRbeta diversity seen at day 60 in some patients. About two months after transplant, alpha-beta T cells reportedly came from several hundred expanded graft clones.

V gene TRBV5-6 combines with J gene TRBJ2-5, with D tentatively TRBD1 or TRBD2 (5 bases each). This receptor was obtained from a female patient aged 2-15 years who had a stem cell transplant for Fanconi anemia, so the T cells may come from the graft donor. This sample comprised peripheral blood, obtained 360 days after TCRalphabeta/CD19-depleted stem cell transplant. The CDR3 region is CASSNGGTETQYF. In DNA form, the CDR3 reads TGTGCCAGCAGCAATGGGGGTACTGAGACCCAGTACTTC.